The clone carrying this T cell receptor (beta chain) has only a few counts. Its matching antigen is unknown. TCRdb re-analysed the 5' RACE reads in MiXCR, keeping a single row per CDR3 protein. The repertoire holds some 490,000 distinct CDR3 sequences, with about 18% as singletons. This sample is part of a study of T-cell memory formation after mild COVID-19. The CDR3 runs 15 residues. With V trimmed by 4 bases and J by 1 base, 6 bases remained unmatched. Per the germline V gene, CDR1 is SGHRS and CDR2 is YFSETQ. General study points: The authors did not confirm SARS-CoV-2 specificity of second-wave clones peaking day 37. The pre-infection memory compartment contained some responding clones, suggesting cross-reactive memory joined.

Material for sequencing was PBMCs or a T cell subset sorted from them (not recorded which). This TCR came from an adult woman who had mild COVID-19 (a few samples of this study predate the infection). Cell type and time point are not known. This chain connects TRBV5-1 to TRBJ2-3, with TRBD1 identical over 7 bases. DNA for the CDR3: TGCGCCAGCAGCCCCACCGGACAGGGCACAGATACGCAGTATTTT. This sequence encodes CASSPTGQGTDTQYF. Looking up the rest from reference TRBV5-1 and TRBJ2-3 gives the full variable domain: KAGVTQTPRYLIKTRGQQVTLSCSPISGHRSVSWYQQTPGQGLQFLFEYFSETQRNKGNFPGRFSGRQFSNSRSEMNVSTLELGDSALYLCASSPTGQGTDTQYFGPGTRLTVL.